Detailed here is one T cell receptor beta chain. Unsorted PBMC DNA was run through sequencing on ten immunoSEQ deep assay plates. Generated by immunoSEQ multiplex PCR, the TCRdb table keeps only in-frame clones and is missing some. Here the sample spans 500,000 to 650,000 clones, roughly four fifths being singletons. This entry is derived from a study of shared clonotypes between healthy human individuals. The material sequenced was PBMCs. This TCR was recovered from a woman between 40 and 50 years old in good health. Some clones in this sample may be carry-over from other donors' samples.

The CDR3 DNA is TGTGCCAGCAGCTTAAATGGGACTACAACCTACGAGCAGTACTTC. Translation: CASSLNGTTTYEQYF. The V call is TRBV5-6, the J call TRBJ2-7, with 7 bases that match TRBD2. The trim removed 2 bases at V and 2 bases at J, leaving 7 bases unmatched. Per germline, CDR1 SGHDT and CDR2 YYEEEE. There are 15 residues in the CDR3.